This TCR beta chain was documented in a study of PD-1 blockade in classical Hodgkin lymphoma. The CDR3 has 13 amino acids. Germline CDR1 is LNHNV and CDR2 is YYDKDF (reference sequence). Comment on this clone: A junction boundary mismatches the germline segment, possibly from a read error.

Time point denoted: newly diagnosed, previously untreated cHL patient sample. The method was immunoSEQ multiplex PCR; TCRdb's version includes in-frame clones alone and lacks a portion of them. The sample yields about 7,000 clones, roughly 79% seen once. The sequence derives from a human donor with classical Hodgkin lymphoma. Specimen: peripheral blood mononuclear cells (PBMCs). The V gene is TRBV15, the J gene TRBJ2-7, with D perhaps being TRBD1 or TRBD2 (5 bases each). The CDR3 sequence is CATSRDEGTRANF. In DNA form, the CDR3 reads TGTGCCACCAGCAGAGATGAAGGGACCCGGGCCAACTTC.